This T cell receptor (beta chain) is from a study of shared clonotypes between healthy human individuals. This CDR3 contains 15 residues. Germline CDR1 is SGDLS and CDR2 is YYNGEE. Trimming cost V 1 base and J 4 bases, with 15 bases left between them. TCRdb keeps only in-frame clones here, not all; method: immunoSEQ multiplex PCR. In the table there are roughly 2.5 million clones, more than 90% of which are singletons. What was sequenced was naive CD4+ T cells sorted from blood. Subset reported: CD45RA+ positively selected. The V gene is TRBV9, the J gene TRBJ2-7; maybe TRBD1 (5 bases). The clonotype comes from a man aged 18 to 29 in good health. The CDR3 reads CASSVRSGWAYEQYF. The CDR3 DNA reads TGTGCCAGCAGCGTACGGTCAGGGTGGGCGTACGAGCAGTACTTC.